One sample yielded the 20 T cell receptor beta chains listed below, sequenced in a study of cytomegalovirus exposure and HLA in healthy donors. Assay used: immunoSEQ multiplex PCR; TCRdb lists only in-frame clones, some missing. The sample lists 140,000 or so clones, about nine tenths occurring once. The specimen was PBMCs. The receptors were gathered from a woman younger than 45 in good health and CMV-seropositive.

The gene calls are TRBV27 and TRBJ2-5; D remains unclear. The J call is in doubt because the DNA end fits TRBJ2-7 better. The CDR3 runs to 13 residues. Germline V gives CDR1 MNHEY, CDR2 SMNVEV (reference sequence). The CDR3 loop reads CASSPLPTYEQYF. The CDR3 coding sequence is TGTGCCAGCAGTCCCCTTCCTACCTACGAGCAGTACTTC.

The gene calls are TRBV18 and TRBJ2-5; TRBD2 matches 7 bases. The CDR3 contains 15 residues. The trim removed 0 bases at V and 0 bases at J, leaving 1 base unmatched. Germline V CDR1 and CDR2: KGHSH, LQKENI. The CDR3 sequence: CASSPPGGYQETQYF. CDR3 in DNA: TGTGCCAGCTCACCACCGGGGGGGTACCAAGAGACCCAGTACTTC.

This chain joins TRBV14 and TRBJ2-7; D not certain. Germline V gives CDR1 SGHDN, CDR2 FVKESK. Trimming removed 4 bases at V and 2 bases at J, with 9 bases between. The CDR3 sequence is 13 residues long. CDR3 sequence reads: CASSPSSAYEQYF. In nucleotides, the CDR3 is TGTGCCAGCAGCCCGTCGAGTGCCTACGAGCAGTACTTC.

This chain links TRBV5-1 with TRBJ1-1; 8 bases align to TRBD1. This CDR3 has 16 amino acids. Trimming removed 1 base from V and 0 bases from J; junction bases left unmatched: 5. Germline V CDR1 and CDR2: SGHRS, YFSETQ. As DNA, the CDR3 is TGCGCCAGCAGCTTGCCCCCAGGGGGCTTGAACACTGAAGCTTTCTTT. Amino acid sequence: CASSLPPGGLNTEAFF.

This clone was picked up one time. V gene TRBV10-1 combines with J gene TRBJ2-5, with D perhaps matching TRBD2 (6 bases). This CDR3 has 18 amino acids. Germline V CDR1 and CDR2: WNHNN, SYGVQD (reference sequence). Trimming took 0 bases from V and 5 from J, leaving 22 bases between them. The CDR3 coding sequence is TGCGCCAGCAGTGAGTCGTCGTGGGGGGACGACGGAGGGGAGACCCAGTACTTC. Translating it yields CASSESSWGDDGGETQYF.

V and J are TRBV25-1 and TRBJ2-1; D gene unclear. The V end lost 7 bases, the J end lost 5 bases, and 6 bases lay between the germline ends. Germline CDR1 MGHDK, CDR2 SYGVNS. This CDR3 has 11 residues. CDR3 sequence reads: CASTFHNEQFF. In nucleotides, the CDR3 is TGTGCCAGCACCTTTCACAATGAGCAGTTCTTC.

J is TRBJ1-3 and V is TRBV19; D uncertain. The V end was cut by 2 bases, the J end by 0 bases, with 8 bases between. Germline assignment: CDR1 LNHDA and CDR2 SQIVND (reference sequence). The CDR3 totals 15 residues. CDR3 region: CASSIQASSGNTIYF. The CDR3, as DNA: TGTGCCAGTAGTATACAGGCTTCCTCTGGAAACACCATATATTTT.

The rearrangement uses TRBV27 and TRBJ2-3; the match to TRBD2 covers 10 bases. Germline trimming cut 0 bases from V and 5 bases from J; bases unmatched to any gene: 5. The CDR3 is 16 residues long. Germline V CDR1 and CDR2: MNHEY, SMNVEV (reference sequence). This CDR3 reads CASSLSSGRGRDTQYF. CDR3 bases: TGTGCCAGCAGTTTATCAAGCGGGAGGGGACGAGATACGCAGTATTTT.

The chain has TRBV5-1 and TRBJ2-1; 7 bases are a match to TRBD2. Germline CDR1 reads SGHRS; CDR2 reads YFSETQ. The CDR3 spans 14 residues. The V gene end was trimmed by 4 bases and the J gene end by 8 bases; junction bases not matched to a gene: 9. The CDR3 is CASSPRGRVYEQFF. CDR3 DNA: TGCGCCAGCAGCCCCCGAGGGAGGGTATATGAGCAGTTCTTC.

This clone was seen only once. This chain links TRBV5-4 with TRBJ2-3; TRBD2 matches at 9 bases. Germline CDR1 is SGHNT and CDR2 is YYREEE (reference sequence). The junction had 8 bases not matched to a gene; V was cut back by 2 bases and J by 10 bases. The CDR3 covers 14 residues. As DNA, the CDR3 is TGTGCCAGCAGCTTTCTTACTAGCGGGTCCCCGCAGTATTTT. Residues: CASSFLTSGSPQYF.

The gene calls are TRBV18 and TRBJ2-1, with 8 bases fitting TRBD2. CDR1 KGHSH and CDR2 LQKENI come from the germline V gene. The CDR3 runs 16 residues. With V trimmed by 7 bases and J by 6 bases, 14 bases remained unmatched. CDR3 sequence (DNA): TGTGCCAGCTTACTTGTTTCAGCGGGAGTGGGCAATGAGCAGTTCTTC. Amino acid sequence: CASLLVSAGVGNEQFF.

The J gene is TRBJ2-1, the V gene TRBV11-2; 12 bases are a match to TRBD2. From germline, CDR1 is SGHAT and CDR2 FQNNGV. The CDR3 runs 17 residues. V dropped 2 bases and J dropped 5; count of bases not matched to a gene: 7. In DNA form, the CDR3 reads TGTGCCAGCAGCTTAACTCCGACTAGCGGGGGACACAATGAGCAGTTCTTC. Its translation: CASSLTPTSGGHNEQFF.

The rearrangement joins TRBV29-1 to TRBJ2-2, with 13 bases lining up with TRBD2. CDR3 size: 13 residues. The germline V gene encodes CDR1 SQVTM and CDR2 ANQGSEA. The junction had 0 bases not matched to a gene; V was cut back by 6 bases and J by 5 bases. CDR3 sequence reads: CSVTSGGTGELFF. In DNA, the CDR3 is TGCAGCGTGACTAGCGGGGGGACCGGGGAGCTGTTTTTT.

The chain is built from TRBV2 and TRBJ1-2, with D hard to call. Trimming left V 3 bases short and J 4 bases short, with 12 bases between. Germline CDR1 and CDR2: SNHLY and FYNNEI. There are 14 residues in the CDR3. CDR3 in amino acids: CASSDRRESYGYTF. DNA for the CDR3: TGTGCCAGCAGTGATCGGAGGGAGAGCTATGGCTACACCTTC.

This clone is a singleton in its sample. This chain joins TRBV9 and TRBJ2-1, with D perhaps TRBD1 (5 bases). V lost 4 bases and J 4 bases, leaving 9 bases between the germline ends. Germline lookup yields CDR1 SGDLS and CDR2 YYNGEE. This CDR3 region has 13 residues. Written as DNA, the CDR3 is TGTGCCAGCAGCCCCGACAGTTACAATGAGCAGTTCTTC. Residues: CASSPDSYNEQFF. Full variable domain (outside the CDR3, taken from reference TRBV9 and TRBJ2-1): DSGVTQTPKHLITATGQRVTLRCSPRSGDLSVYWYQQSLDQGLQFLIQYYNGEERAKGNILERFSAQQFPDLHSELNLSSLELGDSALYFCASSPDSYNEQFFGPGTRLTVL.

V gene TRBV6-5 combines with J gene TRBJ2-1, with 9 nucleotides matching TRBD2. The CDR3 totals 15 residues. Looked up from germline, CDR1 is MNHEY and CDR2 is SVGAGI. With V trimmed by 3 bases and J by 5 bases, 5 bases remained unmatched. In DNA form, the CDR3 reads TGTGCCAGCAGTTATGGCGGGAGGGCGAACAATGAGCAGTTCTTC. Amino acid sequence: CASSYGGRANNEQFF.

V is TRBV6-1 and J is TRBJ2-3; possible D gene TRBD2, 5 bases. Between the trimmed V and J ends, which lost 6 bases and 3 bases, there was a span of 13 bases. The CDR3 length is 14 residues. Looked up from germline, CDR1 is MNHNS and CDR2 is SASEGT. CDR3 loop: CASSGGRRTDTQYF. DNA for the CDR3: TGTGCCAGCAGCGGTGGACGGAGGACAGATACGCAGTATTTT.

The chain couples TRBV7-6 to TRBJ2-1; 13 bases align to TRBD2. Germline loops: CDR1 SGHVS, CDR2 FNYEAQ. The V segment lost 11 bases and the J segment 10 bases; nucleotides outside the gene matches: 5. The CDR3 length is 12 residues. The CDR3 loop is CAGWTSGGEQFF. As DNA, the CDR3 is TGTGCCGGGTGGACTAGCGGGGGAGAGCAGTTCTTC.

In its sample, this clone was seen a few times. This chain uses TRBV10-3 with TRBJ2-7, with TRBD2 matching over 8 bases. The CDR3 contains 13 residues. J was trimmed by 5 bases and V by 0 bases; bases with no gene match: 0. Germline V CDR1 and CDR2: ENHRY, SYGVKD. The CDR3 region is CAISESTSDEQYF. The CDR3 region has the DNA TGTGCCATCAGTGAGTCGACTAGCGACGAGCAGTACTTC.

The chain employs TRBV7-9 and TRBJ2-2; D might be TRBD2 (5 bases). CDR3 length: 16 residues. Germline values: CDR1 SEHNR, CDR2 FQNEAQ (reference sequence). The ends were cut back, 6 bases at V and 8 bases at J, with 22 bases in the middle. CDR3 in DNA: TGTGCCAGCAGTTATTCCCGGGCAGCGGCCCCTGGGGAGCTGTTTTTT. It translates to CASSYSRAAAPGELFF.